The 8 T cell receptor beta chains below come from one sample, sequenced in a study of shared clonotypes between healthy human individuals (dated by TCRdb to the early 2020s). Receptors were amplified or captured by the immunoSEQ multiplex PCR assay. Not all clones reach the TCRdb copy of this immuneACCESS table, which keeps in-frame sequences only. Checked studies attribute under half of the gap to unresolved V genes and leave the rest unexplained. In all, the sample holds around 1.5 million clones, and around 98% of those were seen once. The ten largest clones represent about 0.42% of the sample. The sample consisted of naive CD4+ T cells sorted from blood. The sample's cell subset or site label is to be understood as: CD45RA+ positively selected. The source of these receptors is a man aged 25-45 years in good health.

The chain combines TRBV11-2 with TRBJ1-1; TRBD1 is a possible D gene (5 bases). The CDR3 length is 13 residues. Per germline, CDR1 SGHAT and CDR2 FQNNGV. V lost 3 bases and J 7 bases, leaving 12 bases between the germline ends. The CDR3 spells CASSLRGVFEAFF. The CDR3 DNA follows: TGTGCCAGCAGCTTGCGGGGGGTTTTTGAAGCTTTCTTT.

The V call is TRBV7-8, the J call TRBJ1-4, with D possibly TRBD1 on 5 matching bases. The CDR3 has 15 amino acids. Trimming pared 5 bases from V and 0 bases from J, leaving 10 bases between. Germline V CDR1 and CDR2: SGHVS, FQNEAQ. The CDR3 DNA reads as TGTGCCAGCAGCCGGGTGGGGGCAACTAATGAAAAACTGTTTTTT. Protein: CASSRVGATNEKLFF.

This rearrangement joins TRBV2 to TRBJ2-1, with TRBD1 matching over 7 bases. Losses at the gene ends were 2 bases for V and 7 bases for J; bases not matched to a gene: 5. The length of the CDR3 is 14 residues. CDR1 and CDR2 (germline): SNHLY, FYNNEI. The CDR3 loop reads CASSERGLKNEQFF. CDR3 sequence (DNA): TGTGCCAGCAGTGAAAGGGGGCTAAAGAATGAGCAGTTCTTC.

The V gene is TRBV19, the J gene TRBJ2-5; 9 nucleotides align to TRBD1. Germline CDR1 is LNHDA and CDR2 is SQIVND (reference sequence). The trim removed 2 bases at V and 5 bases at J, leaving 6 bases unmatched. The CDR3 contains 15 residues. In DNA, the CDR3 is TGTGCCAGTAGTATAACCGGGACAGGGTCCGAGACCCAGTACTTC. Protein sequence: CASSITGTGSETQYF.

As concerns this clone: Other DNA sequences in the sample encode the same CDR3. The chain couples TRBV2 to TRBJ1-1, with unresolved D. V shed 7 bases and J shed 0 bases, with 3 bases lying between them. CDR1 is SNHLY and CDR2 is FYNNEI in the germline V gene. This CDR3 comprises 11 residues. CDR3 sequence (DNA): TGTGCCAGCATACTGAACACTGAAGCTTTCTTT. Amino acid sequence: CASILNTEAFF. The full variable domain, rest sourced from reference TRBV2 and TRBJ1-1, is EPEVTQTPSHQVTQMGQEVILRCVPISNHLYFYWYRQILGQKVEFLVSFYNNEISEKSEIFDDQFSVERPDGSNFTLKIRSTKLEDSAMYFCASILNTEAFFGQGTRLTVV.

The chain couples TRBV6-5 to TRBJ1-3; the D is unclear. The CDR3 has 14 amino acids. V was cut by 2 bases and J by 0 bases, with 5 bases left in between. Germline CDR1 reads MNHEY; CDR2 reads SVGAGI. Written as DNA, the CDR3 is TGTGCCAGCAGTTACCAAGCCTCTGGAAACACCATATATTTT. The encoded protein is CASSYQASGNTIYF.

The CDR3 sequence: CASSLQGGQETQYF. The CDR3 DNA reads TGCGCCAGCAGCTTGCAGGGGGGACAAGAGACCCAGTACTTC. V usage is TRBV5-1 and J usage is TRBJ2-5; tentatively, D is TRBD1 (7 bases). V was shortened by 1 base and J by 2 bases, with 9 bases between the two germline ends. The CDR3 contains 14 residues. Germline V gene lookup returns CDR1 SGHRS and CDR2 YFSETQ.

V gene TRBV7-6 combines with J gene TRBJ2-2, with D possibly TRBD1 on 6 matching bases. Germline V gene sequence: CDR1 SGHVS, CDR2 FNYEAQ. The CDR3 extends over 14 amino acids. V shed 6 bases and J shed 4 bases, with 12 bases lying between them. This CDR3 is CASRLTGTTGELFF. The CDR3 coding sequence is TGTGCCAGCAGGTTAACAGGGACCACCGGGGAGCTGTTTTTT.